This passage covers 19 T cell receptor beta chains from one sample sequenced in a study of cytomegalovirus exposure and HLA in healthy donors. PCR used 60 Vbeta primers and 13 Jbeta primers. Assay: immunoSEQ multiplex PCR; the TCRdb copy retains only in-frame clones and omits some. The sample lists roughly 84,000 clones, around three fifths occurring once. The sample consisted of PBMCs. These receptors all come from a woman aged 40 to 50 in good health and CMV-seropositive.

In this sample, this clone turned up many times. This chain connects TRBV5-6 to TRBJ1-1; D is possibly TRBD1 (5 bases). CDR3 size: 18 residues. CDR1 SGHDT and CDR2 YYEEEE come from the germline V gene. V shed 0 bases and J shed 5 bases, with 23 bases lying between them. This chain's CDR3 is CASSLAGGPPGRTTEAFF. The CDR3 bases are TGTGCCAGCAGCTTGGCGGGGGGTCCGCCAGGGAGGACGACTGAAGCTTTCTTT.

This chain links TRBV30 with TRBJ2-1, with 7 bases that match TRBD2. J lost 1 base, V lost 3 bases, and 6 bases had no gene match. From germline, CDR1 is GTSNPN and CDR2 SVGIG (reference sequence). The CDR3 spans 15 residues. CDR3 bases: TGTGCCTGGAGGGAACCTAGCGGATCCTACAATGAGCAGTTCTTC. This codes for CAWREPSGSYNEQFF. Full variable domain (rest looked up from reference TRBV30 and TRBJ2-1): SQTIHQWPATLVQPVGSPLSLECTVEGTSNPNLYWYRQAAGRGLQLLFYSVGIGQISSEVPQNLSASRPQDRQFILSSKKLLLSDSGFYLCAWREPSGSYNEQFFGPGTRLTVL.

This clone was counted between two and nine times. The chain carries TRBV7-3 and TRBJ1-1; 8 bases agree with TRBD1. Trimming took 2 bases from V and 1 from J; bases not matched to a gene: 12. The CDR3 is made up of 18 amino acids. Germline V CDR1 and CDR2: SGHTA, FQGTGA. CDR3 sequence: CASSLYRGTGGPNTEAFF. The CDR3 nucleotides are TGTGCCAGCAGCTTATATCGGGGGACAGGTGGGCCGAACACTGAAGCTTTCTTT. The whole variable domain, remainder taken from reference TRBV7-3 and TRBJ1-1, is GAGVSQTPSNKVTEKGKYVELRCDPISGHTALYWYRQSLGQGPEFLIYFQGTGAADDSGLPNDRFFAVRPEGSVSTLKIQRTERGDSAVYLCASSLYRGTGGPNTEAFFGQGTRLTVV.

This sequence joins TRBV5-1 and TRBJ2-5, with 16 bases that match TRBD2. Looked up from germline, CDR1 is SGHRS and CDR2 is YFSETQ. With V trimmed by 4 bases and J by 3 bases, 9 bases remained unmatched. The CDR3 length is 18 residues. The CDR3 bases are TGCGCCAGCAGCGAAGGGACTAGCGGGAGGGCGGCCGAAGAGACCCAGTACTTC. This encodes CASSEGTSGRAAEETQYF.

The chain joins TRBV10-3 to TRBJ1-5; no clear D. V was clipped by 0 bases and J by 4 bases, with 10 bases between them. The CDR3 totals 15 residues. Germline values: CDR1 ENHRY, CDR2 SYGVKD. The CDR3 loop reads CAISESRGQNQPQHF. DNA of the CDR3: TGTGCCATCAGTGAGTCGAGAGGGCAGAATCAGCCCCAGCATTTT.

This sequence joins TRBV7-8 and TRBJ2-1, with D possibly TRBD2 on 6 matching bases. Trimming shortened V by 1 base and J by 0 bases, and 13 bases separated the two germline ends. The CDR3 length is 17 residues. Germline loops: CDR1 SGHVS, CDR2 FQNEAQ. Here the CDR3 DNA reads TGTGCCAGCAGCTTAGATGGGGCGGGGAGCTCCTACAATGAGCAGTTCTTC. Amino acid sequence: CASSLDGAGSSYNEQFF.

The V gene is TRBV6-5, the J gene TRBJ1-3; TRBD1 is a possible D gene (5 bases). The germline V gene has CDR1 MNHEY and CDR2 SVGAGI. The CDR3 runs to 16 residues. V was shortened by 0 bases and J by 2 bases, with 11 bases between the two germline ends. The CDR3 sequence is CASSYSATATGNTIYF. The DNA for the CDR3 is TGTGCCAGCAGTTACTCCGCGACAGCCACTGGAAACACCATATATTTT.

This chain links TRBV29-1 with TRBJ2-6; D gene unclear. The CDR3 consists of 12 residues. The germline gives CDR1 SQVTM, CDR2 ANQGSEA. V lost 7 bases and J 0 bases, leaving 4 bases between the germline ends. The CDR3 DNA is TGCAGCGCGTTCTCTGGGGCCAACGTCCTGACTTTC. Protein product: CSAFSGANVLTF.

The chain is built from TRBV28 and TRBJ1-2; 9 bases match TRBD1. Unmatched junction bases numbered 9, after V lost 5 bases and J lost 2 bases. Germline V gives CDR1 MDHEN, CDR2 SYDVKM. The CDR3 is 16 residues long. DNA of the CDR3: TGTGCCAGCAGTATCTGGGACAGGGAAGAGAACTATGGCTACACCTTC. This encodes CASSIWDREENYGYTF.

The chain couples TRBV29-1 to TRBJ2-2; 7 bases are a match to TRBD1. The V gene's germline CDR1 is SQVTM and CDR2 ANQGSEA. With 6 bases clipped from V and 2 bases from J, the junction kept 9 bases outside the gene matches. CDR3 size: 15 residues. In DNA, the CDR3 is TGCAGCGTCGGAATTGGGACAGATAACACCGGGGAGCTGTTTTTT. Protein product: CSVGIGTDNTGELFF.

In its sample, this clone was seen a few times. The genes are TRBV7-6 and TRBJ2-7, with TRBD2 matching 10 bases. The CDR3 runs 17 residues. Germline CDR1 reads SGHVS; CDR2 reads FNYEAQ. Losses at the gene ends were 1 base for V and 2 bases for J; bases not matched to a gene: 8. This CDR3 is CASSLVGAGGDPYEQYF. The CDR3 region has the DNA TGTGCCAGCAGCTTAGTCGGAGCGGGAGGGGATCCCTACGAGCAGTACTTC. The full variable domain, completed using reference TRBV7-6 and TRBJ2-7, is GAGVSQSPRYKVTKRGQDVALRCDPISGHVSLYWYRQALGQGPEFLTYFNYEAQQDKSGLPNDRFSAERPEGSISTLTIQRTEQRDSAMYRCASSLVGAGGDPYEQYFGPGTRLTVT.

A few counts support this clone. A junction boundary mismatches the germline segment, possibly from a read error. The CDR3 loop is CSSSLSDQPQHF. The DNA of the CDR3 is TGTTCCAGCAGCTTGAGCGATCAGCCCCAGCATTTT. The V call is TRBV7-9, the J call TRBJ1-5; D is unclear. In germline, CDR1 is SEHNR, CDR2 FQNEAQ (reference sequence). The CDR3 totals 12 residues.

V is TRBV19 and J is TRBJ2-1; 7 positions agree with TRBD2. Losses at the gene ends were 0 bases for V and 4 bases for J; bases not matched to a gene: 12. Germline assignment: CDR1 LNHDA and CDR2 SQIVND (reference sequence). CDR3 length: 18 residues. CDR3 region: CASSIEGGAGVGYNEQFF. As DNA, the CDR3 is TGTGCCAGTAGTATAGAAGGAGGTGCGGGAGTTGGGTACAATGAGCAGTTCTTC.

This clone was counted between two and nine times. The genes are TRBV11-3 and TRBJ2-1; D gene ambiguous. V gave up 5 bases and J gave up 0 bases, with 8 bases separating them. Per the germline V gene, CDR1 is SGHNT and CDR2 is YENEEA. There are 14 residues in the CDR3. The CDR3 loop reads CASSPRYSYNEQFF. In nucleotides, the CDR3 is TGTGCCAGCAGCCCACGGTACTCCTACAATGAGCAGTTCTTC.

The J gene is TRBJ2-5, the V gene TRBV9; 9 bases align to TRBD1. The CDR3 length is 16 residues. Germline CDR1 and CDR2: SGDLS and YYNGEE. V lost 3 bases, J lost 1 base, and 7 bases stayed unmatched. The CDR3 is CASSARTGDFQETQYF. As DNA, the CDR3 is TGTGCCAGCAGCGCCAGGACAGGGGATTTCCAAGAGACCCAGTACTTC.

This clone was seen a single time. The V and J genes are TRBV19 and TRBJ1-4, with D unresolved. Looked up from germline, CDR1 is LNHDA and CDR2 is SQIVND (reference sequence). Trimming pared 5 bases from V and 4 bases from J, leaving 14 bases between. The CDR3 extends over 15 amino acids. The CDR3 region is CASSPQASGNEKLFF. The CDR3 DNA reads as TGTGCCAGTAGTCCTCAGGCTTCTGGTAATGAAAAACTGTTTTTT.

V and J are TRBV5-6 and TRBJ2-7, with 7 positions matching TRBD2. CDR1 SGHDT and CDR2 YYEEEE come from the germline V gene. The CDR3 spans 15 residues. V dropped 4 bases and J dropped 3; count of bases not matched to a gene: 10. CDR3 amino acids: CASSGTKDFHYEQYF. CDR3 coding DNA: TGTGCCAGCAGCGGGACTAAGGACTTTCACTACGAGCAGTACTTC.

Here the CDR3 DNA reads TGTGCCAGCAGTGAGAGGACAGGGCAAAATGAGCAGTTCTTC. Protein product: CASSERTGQNEQFF. V gene TRBV2 combines with J gene TRBJ2-1, with TRBD1 matching 8 bases. V trimming: 3 bases; J trimming: 7 bases; junction bases outside the gene matches: 5. The CDR3 extends over 14 amino acids. Germline CDR1 is SNHLY and CDR2 is FYNNEI.

This clone turned up a few times. The rearrangement links TRBV2 to TRBJ1-4, with D unresolved. Germline lookup yields CDR1 SNHLY and CDR2 FYNNEI. V lost 6 bases and J 3 bases, leaving 14 bases between the germline ends. The CDR3 runs 15 residues. The CDR3 sequence is CASREGLVSNEKLFF. Written as DNA, the CDR3 is TGTGCCAGCAGGGAGGGATTGGTGTCTAATGAAAAACTGTTTTTT.